Below, 24 T cell receptor beta chains from the same sample are listed, as sequenced in a study of cytomegalovirus exposure and HLA in healthy donors (dated by TCRdb to about 2017). Libraries came from the immunoSEQ multiplex PCR assay. The multiplex PCR relied on a mix of 60 forward primers for TCR Vbeta segments and 13 reverse primers for TCR Jbeta segments. TCRdb carries this immuneACCESS record with in-frame sequences only. Its versions omit some clonotypes, under half of them owing to an unresolved V gene in the studies checked, with the rest unexplained. Within this sample are some 110,000 clones, with around 15% of them counted one time only. The ten largest clones take up roughly 0.8% of the sample. The sequenced sample was PBMCs. Every receptor here comes from a female donor in good health and CMV-seronegative.

The gene calls are TRBV2 and TRBJ2-1; 12 nucleotides match TRBD2. CDR1 and CDR2 (germline): SNHLY, FYNNEI. The CDR3 runs to 14 residues. J lost 5 bases, V lost 9 bases, and 5 bases had no gene match. CDR3: CASPTSGSDNEQFF. As DNA, the CDR3 is TGTGCCAGTCCGACTAGCGGGAGTGACAATGAGCAGTTCTTC.

About this clone itself: The germline gene is not matched at one end of the junction; a read error may be the cause. Other DNA sequences from this sample encode an identical CDR3 as well. The CDR3 region has the DNA TGTGCCAGCAGTGTTCGGACTAGCGGGAGTTCCTACGAGCAGTACTTT. Encoded protein: CASSVRTSGSSYEQYF. The chain links TRBV2 to TRBJ2-7; 13 nucleotides match TRBD2. The CDR3 runs to 16 residues. Germline V lookup: CDR1 SNHLY, CDR2 FYNNEI. Together with reference TRBV2 and TRBJ2-7, the CDR3 gives the full variable domain: EPEVTQTPSHQVTQMGQEVILRCVPISNHLYFYWYRQILGQKVEFLVSFYNNEISEKSEIFDDQFSVERPDGSNFTLKIRSTKLEDSAMYFCASSVRTSGSSYEQYFGPGTRLTVT.

The genes are TRBV4-2 and TRBJ2-7, with 10 bases fitting TRBD2. This CDR3 spans 14 amino acids. CDR1 is LGHNA and CDR2 is YNFKEQ in the germline V gene. J gave up 6 bases and V 4 bases, and 6 bases lay outside the gene matches. As DNA, the CDR3 is TGTGCCAGCAGCCTTAAGCGGGAGGGCGGCGAGCAGTACTTC. As protein: CASSLKREGGEQYF.

The chain joins TRBV13 to TRBJ1-6, with D possibly matching TRBD1 (6 bases). This CDR3 comprises 15 residues. Germline-derived CDR1 and CDR2 are PRHDT and FYEKMQ (reference sequence). V lost 5 bases to trimming and J lost 6 bases, with 14 bases between them. CDR3 residues: CASSQRTVGNSPLHF. CDR3 DNA: TGTGCCAGCAGCCAAAGGACAGTAGGTAATTCACCCCTCCACTTT.

This chain connects TRBV9 to TRBJ2-2; D not certain. The CDR3 consists of 12 residues. V was trimmed by 6 bases and J by 4 bases, leaving 7 bases between them. Germline assignment: CDR1 SGDLS and CDR2 YYNGEE. The CDR3 here is CASNPGTGELFF. CDR3 nucleotide sequence: TGTGCCAGCAACCCGGGCACCGGGGAGCTGTTTTTT.

This clone showed up just a few times. The chain carries TRBV19 and TRBJ2-3, with 7 bases identical to TRBD2. Trimming cost V 4 bases and J 5 bases; bases outside gene matches: 15. The CDR3 is made up of 17 amino acids. In germline, CDR1 is LNHDA, CDR2 SQIVND (reference sequence). CDR3 in amino acids: CASSTRTSEKPRDTQYF. DNA for the CDR3: TGTGCCAGTAGTACTAGAACTAGCGAGAAACCTAGAGATACGCAGTATTTT.

The chain carries TRBV7-9 and TRBJ1-5; D is perhaps TRBD1 (5 bases). V was cut by 1 base and J by 1 base, with 14 bases left in between. CDR3 length equals 17 residues. From germline, CDR1 is SEHNR and CDR2 FQNEAQ (reference sequence). The CDR3 reads CASSLVGQGTSNQPQHF. The CDR3 DNA is TGTGCCAGCAGCTTAGTGGGGCAGGGTACCAGCAATCAGCCCCAGCATTTT.

The table lists this clone with a few counts. The genes are TRBV5-1 and TRBJ1-2; D remains unclear. V lost 4 bases, J lost 0 bases, and 16 bases lay in between. The CDR3 has 16 amino acids. Germline CDR1 SGHRS, CDR2 YFSETQ. The CDR3 sequence: CASSPLGPGANYGYTF. CDR3 nucleotide sequence: TGCGCCAGCAGCCCATTGGGTCCCGGGGCTAACTATGGCTACACCTTC.

This clone showed up just a few times. The rearrangement uses TRBV4-1 and TRBJ2-3; 8 bases are a match to TRBD2. Germline V lookup: CDR1 MGHRA, CDR2 YSYEKL. This CDR3 spans 16 amino acids. The V segment lost 4 bases and the J segment 5 bases; nucleotides outside the gene matches: 11. The CDR3 bases are TGCGCCAGCAGCCCAAGAGCGGGAGTGGGCGGAGATACGCAGTATTTT. It encodes CASSPRAGVGGDTQYF.

The chain links TRBV2 to TRBJ1-2; 8 bases fit TRBD1. V shed 2 bases, J shed 2 bases, and the junction held 7 bases outside the gene matches. There are 16 residues in the CDR3. Germline V gives CDR1 SNHLY, CDR2 FYNNEI. CDR3 sequence (DNA): TGTGCCAGCAGTGAACTCTTGCGGGACAGGAACTATGGCTACACCTTC. It encodes CASSELLRDRNYGYTF.

This clone has just a few counts. The chain uses TRBV4-1 and TRBJ2-1; no firm D call. The CDR3 is 13 amino acids. CDR1 and CDR2 from the germline V gene are MGHRA and YSYEKL. The V gene lost 4 bases and the J gene lost 11 bases, with 15 bases spanning the gap. CDR3 DNA sequence: TGCGCCAGCAGCCGAACTTCCCCTGAGAAGCAGTTCTTC. It encodes CASSRTSPEKQFF.

Only a few counts were recorded for this clone. V usage is TRBV11-2 and J usage is TRBJ2-7; 8 nucleotides align to TRBD1. Germline V lookup: CDR1 SGHAT, CDR2 FQNNGV. CDR3 length: 14 residues. V dropped 5 bases and J dropped 4; count of bases not matched to a gene: 7. The CDR3 loop reads CASSPWTGLYEQYF. Written as DNA, the CDR3 is TGTGCCAGCAGCCCGTGGACAGGGCTTTACGAGCAGTACTTC. Full variable domain (remainder filled in from reference TRBV11-2 and TRBJ2-7): EAGVAQSPRYKIIEKRQSVAFWCNPISGHATLYWYQQILGQGPKLLIQFQNNGVVDDSQLPKDRFSAERLKGVDSTLKIQPAKLEDSAVYLCASSPWTGLYEQYFGPGTRLTVT.

The chain joins TRBV7-2 to TRBJ2-3; 9 positions agree with TRBD2. The CDR3 length is 16 residues. Trimming removed 1 base from V and 5 bases from J; junction bases left unmatched: 7. In germline, CDR1 is SGHTA, CDR2 FQGNSA. The CDR3 here is CASSLGGRAYVDTQYF. The DNA of the CDR3 is TGTGCCAGCAGCTTAGGCGGGAGGGCCTATGTAGATACGCAGTATTTT. Drawing the rest from reference TRBV7-2 and TRBJ2-3, the complete variable domain is GAGVSQSPSNKVTEKGKDVELRCDPISGHTALYWYRQSLGQGLEFLIYFQGNSAPDKSGLPSDRFSAERTGGSVSTLTIQRTQQEDSAVYLCASSLGGRAYVDTQYFGPGTRLTVL.

The chain is built from TRBV2 and TRBJ1-4, with no clear D. There are 14 residues in the CDR3. V lost 7 bases, J lost 5 bases, and 14 bases lay in between. CDR1 and CDR2 (germline): SNHLY, FYNNEI. CDR3 sequence reads: CASKWADRNEKLFF. For the CDR3, the DNA is TGTGCCAGCAAGTGGGCAGACCGCAATGAAAAACTGTTTTTT. Combining the CDR3 with reference TRBV2 and TRBJ1-4 gives the whole variable domain EPEVTQTPSHQVTQMGQEVILRCVPISNHLYFYWYRQILGQKVEFLVSFYNNEISEKSEIFDDQFSVERPDGSNFTLKIRSTKLEDSAMYFCASKWADRNEKLFFGSGTQLSVL.

The V and J genes are TRBV28 and TRBJ2-1; 10 bases line up with TRBD2. CDR1 MDHEN and CDR2 SYDVKM come from the germline V gene. The junction had 5 bases not matched to a gene; V was cut back by 5 bases and J by 7 bases. The length of the CDR3 is 14 residues. CDR3 DNA: TGTGCCAGCAGTGGGGGACTAGCGTCGAATGAGCAGTTCTTC. Its protein is CASSGGLASNEQFF.

This chain links TRBV7-2 with TRBJ2-7; D unresolved. Germline CDR1 is SGHTA and CDR2 is FQGNSA. The CDR3 is 14 amino acids. V was shortened by 5 bases and J by 2 bases, with 13 bases between the two germline ends. CDR3 DNA sequence: TGTGCCAGCAGCATAACGCCCGAGGCCTACGAGCAGTACTTC. As protein: CASSITPEAYEQYF.

The gene calls are TRBV9 and TRBJ1-2; unclear D gene. V was clipped by 0 bases and J by 4 bases, with 10 bases between them. This CDR3 has 14 amino acids. The germline V gene encodes CDR1 SGDLS and CDR2 YYNGEE. The CDR3 sequence: CASSVGLNSYGYTF. Written as DNA, the CDR3 is TGTGCCAGCAGCGTAGGGTTGAACTCCTATGGCTACACCTTC.

The chain uses TRBV6-6 and TRBJ1-2, with TRBD1 as a possible D gene (5 bases). The V gene lost 6 bases and the J gene lost 4 bases, with 12 bases spanning the gap. CDR3 size: 13 residues. Looked up from germline, CDR1 is MNHNY and CDR2 is SVGAGI (reference sequence). The CDR3 reads CASRPDSFYGYTF. CDR3 DNA sequence: TGTGCCAGCAGACCCGACAGTTTCTATGGCTACACCTTC.

The rearrangement joins TRBV7-3 to TRBJ2-3; 7 nucleotides align to TRBD1. Germline trimming cut 5 bases from V and 1 base from J; bases unmatched to any gene: 3. This CDR3 region has 14 residues. CDR1 is SGHTA and CDR2 is FQGTGA in the germline V gene. CDR3: CASSRTGGTDTQYF. In DNA form, the CDR3 reads TGTGCCAGCAGCAGAACAGGGGGCACAGATACGCAGTATTTT.

This clone was seen a few times. The J gene is TRBJ2-3, the V gene TRBV9; 8 bases are shared with TRBD2. Germline V CDR1 and CDR2: SGDLS, YYNGEE. V shed 0 bases, J shed 2 bases, and the junction held 8 bases outside the gene matches. There are 17 residues in the CDR3. The CDR3 sequence: CASSVEASGHITDTQYF. The CDR3 DNA sequence: TGTGCCAGCAGCGTAGAGGCTAGCGGGCATATCACAGATACGCAGTATTTT.

V and J are TRBV5-1 and TRBJ2-7, with 10 nucleotides matching TRBD2. This CDR3 comprises 16 residues. V lost 2 bases to trimming and J lost 3 bases; unmatched junction nucleotides: 8. CDR1 and CDR2 from the germline V gene are SGHRS and YFSETQ. CDR3 nucleotide sequence: TGCGCCAGCAGCTTCTCGGGGAGCGGGAGGGGCTACGAGCAGTACTTC. It is translated as CASSFSGSGRGYEQYF.

This clone has only a few counts. The rearrangement links TRBV18 to TRBJ1-1; D possibly corresponds to TRBD1 (6 bases). There are 14 residues in the CDR3. CDR1 and CDR2 from the germline V gene are KGHSH and LQKENI. Trimming left V 5 bases short and J 1 base short, with 11 bases between. The CDR3 is CASSTTDRNTEAFF. CDR3 nucleotides: TGTGCCAGCTCAACTACGGACAGGAACACTGAAGCTTTCTTT.

The chain links TRBV7-8 to TRBJ1-5; the D is unclear. Germline loops: CDR1 SGHVS, CDR2 FQNEAQ. Trimming shortened V by 5 bases and J by 3 bases, and 11 bases separated the two germline ends. The CDR3 is made up of 14 amino acids. The CDR3 loop reads CASSPDTLNQPQHF. The DNA of the CDR3 is TGTGCCAGCAGCCCAGACACACTCAATCAGCCCCAGCATTTT.

This clone was counted between two and nine times. This chain joins TRBV7-6 and TRBJ1-1; D is unresolved. Deletions cut 0 bases from V and 5 bases from J, with 10 bases between. Per germline, CDR1 SGHVS and CDR2 FNYEAQ. This CDR3 is 14 amino acids long. CDR3 in amino acids: CASSLAGGGTEAFF. The CDR3 DNA follows: TGTGCCAGCAGCTTAGCCGGCGGTGGGACTGAAGCTTTCTTT.